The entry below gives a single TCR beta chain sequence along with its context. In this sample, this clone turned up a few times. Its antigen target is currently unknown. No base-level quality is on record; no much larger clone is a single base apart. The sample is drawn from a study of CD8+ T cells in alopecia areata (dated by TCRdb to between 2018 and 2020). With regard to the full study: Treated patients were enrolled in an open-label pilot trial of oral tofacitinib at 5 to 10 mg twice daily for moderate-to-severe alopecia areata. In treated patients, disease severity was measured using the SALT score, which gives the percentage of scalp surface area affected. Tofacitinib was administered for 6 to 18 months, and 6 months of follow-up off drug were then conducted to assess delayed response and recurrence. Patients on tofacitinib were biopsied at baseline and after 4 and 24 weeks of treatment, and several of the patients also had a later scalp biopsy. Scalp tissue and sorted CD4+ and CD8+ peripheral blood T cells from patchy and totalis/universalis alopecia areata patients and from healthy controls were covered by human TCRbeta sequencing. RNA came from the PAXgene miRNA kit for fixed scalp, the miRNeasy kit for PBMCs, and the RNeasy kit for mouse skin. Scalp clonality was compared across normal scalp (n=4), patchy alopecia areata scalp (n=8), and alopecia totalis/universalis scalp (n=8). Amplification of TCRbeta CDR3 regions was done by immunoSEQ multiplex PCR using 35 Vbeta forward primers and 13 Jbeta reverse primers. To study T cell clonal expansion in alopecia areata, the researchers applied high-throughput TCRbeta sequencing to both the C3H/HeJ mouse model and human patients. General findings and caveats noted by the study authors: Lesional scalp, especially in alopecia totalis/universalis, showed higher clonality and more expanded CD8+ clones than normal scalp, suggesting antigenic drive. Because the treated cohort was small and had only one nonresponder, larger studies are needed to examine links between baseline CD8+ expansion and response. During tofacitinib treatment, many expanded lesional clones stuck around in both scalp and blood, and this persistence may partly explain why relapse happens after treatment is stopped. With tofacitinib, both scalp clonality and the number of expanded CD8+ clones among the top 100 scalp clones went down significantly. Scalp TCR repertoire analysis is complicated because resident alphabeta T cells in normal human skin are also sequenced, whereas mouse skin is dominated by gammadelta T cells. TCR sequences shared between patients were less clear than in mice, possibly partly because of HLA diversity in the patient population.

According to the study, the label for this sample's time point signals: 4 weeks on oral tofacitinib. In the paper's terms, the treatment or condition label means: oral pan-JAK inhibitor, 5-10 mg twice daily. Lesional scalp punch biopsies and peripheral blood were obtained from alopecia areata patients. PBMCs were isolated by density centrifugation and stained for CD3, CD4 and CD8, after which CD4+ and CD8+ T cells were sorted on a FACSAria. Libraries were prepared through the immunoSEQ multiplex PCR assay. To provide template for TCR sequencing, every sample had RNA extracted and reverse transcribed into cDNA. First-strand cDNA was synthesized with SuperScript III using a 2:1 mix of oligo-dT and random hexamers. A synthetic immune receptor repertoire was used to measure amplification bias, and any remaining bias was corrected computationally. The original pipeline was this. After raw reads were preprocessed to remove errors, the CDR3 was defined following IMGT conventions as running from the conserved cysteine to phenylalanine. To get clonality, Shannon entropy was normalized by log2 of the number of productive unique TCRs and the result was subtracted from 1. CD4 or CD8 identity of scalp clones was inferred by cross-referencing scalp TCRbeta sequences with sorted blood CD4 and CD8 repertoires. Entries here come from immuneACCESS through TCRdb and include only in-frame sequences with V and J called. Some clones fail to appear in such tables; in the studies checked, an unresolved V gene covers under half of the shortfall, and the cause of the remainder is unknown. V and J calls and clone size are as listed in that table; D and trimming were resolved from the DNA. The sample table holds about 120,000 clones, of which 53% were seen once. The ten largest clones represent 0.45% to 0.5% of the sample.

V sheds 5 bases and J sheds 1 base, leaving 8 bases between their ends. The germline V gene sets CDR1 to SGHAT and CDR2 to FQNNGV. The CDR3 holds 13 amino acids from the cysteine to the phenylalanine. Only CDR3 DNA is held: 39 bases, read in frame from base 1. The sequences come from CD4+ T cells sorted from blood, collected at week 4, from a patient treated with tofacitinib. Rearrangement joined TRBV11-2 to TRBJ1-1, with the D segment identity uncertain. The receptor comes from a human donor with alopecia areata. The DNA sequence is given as TGTGCCAGCAGCCGAGGACGGAACACTGAAGCTTTCTTT. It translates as CASSRGRNTEAFF.